The 12 T cell receptor beta chains reported below all come from one sample, sequenced in a study of cytomegalovirus exposure and HLA in healthy donors. The primer mix had 60 Vbeta and 13 Jbeta primers. Produced via immunoSEQ multiplex PCR; TCRdb's table is partial and in-frame only. The sample carries some 160,000 clones, around 77% recorded once. Sequenced sample: PBMCs. These receptors were obtained from a man in his fifties in good health and CMV-seropositive.

This clone was detected a few times. The chain combines TRBV4-3 with TRBJ1-1; no clear D gene. Germline lookup yields CDR1 LGHNA and CDR2 YSLEER. V lost 0 bases and J lost 0, with 8 bases in between. There are 15 residues in the CDR3. The CDR3 sequence is CASSQETPMNTEAFF. The CDR3, as DNA: TGCGCCAGCAGCCAAGAGACACCCATGAACACTGAAGCTTTCTTT.

The V gene is TRBV29-1, the J gene TRBJ2-7, with 9 bases matching TRBD1. Looked up from germline, CDR1 is SQVTM and CDR2 is ANQGSEA. The trim removed 7 bases at V and 3 bases at J, leaving 7 bases unmatched. This CDR3 is 13 amino acids long. CDR3 nucleotides: TGCAGCGCCTCAGTGACAGGGGGCTACGAGCAGTACTTC. This codes for CSASVTGGYEQYF.

A single count supports this clone. The rearrangement links TRBV28 to TRBJ2-1, with TRBD2 identical over 10 bases. The V and J ends lost 8 bases and 7 bases, in that order; junction bases with no gene match: 5. The CDR3 has 13 amino acids. CDR1 is MDHEN, CDR2 SYDVKM, per germline. This CDR3 reads CASRLAGVNEQFF. CDR3 sequence (DNA): TGTGCCAGCCGCCTAGCGGGGGTGAATGAGCAGTTCTTC.

The V and J genes are TRBV7-8 and TRBJ2-7; TRBD2 is a possible D gene (6 bases). The V end was cut by 5 bases, the J end by 9 bases, with 20 bases between. The V gene's germline CDR1 is SGHVS and CDR2 FQNEAQ. CDR3 length: 14 residues. CDR3: CASSPPLRTGRQYF. CDR3 coding DNA: TGTGCCAGCAGCCCCCCCCTACGAACCGGGAGGCAGTACTTC.

CDR3 DNA: TGCGCCAGCAGCCTCGACAGGGATTTGGATGGCTACACCTTC. Amino acids: CASSLDRDLDGYTF. The rearrangement links TRBV5-1 to TRBJ1-2, with 7 bases identical to TRBD1. The CDR3 covers 14 residues. Losses at the gene ends were 4 bases for V and 6 bases for J; bases not matched to a gene: 9. Germline lookup yields CDR1 SGHRS and CDR2 YFSETQ.

The chain carries TRBV9 and TRBJ2-7, with 7 positions matching TRBD2. The CDR3 extends over 13 amino acids. The germline V gene encodes CDR1 SGDLS and CDR2 YYNGEE. V dropped 4 bases and J dropped 4; count of bases not matched to a gene: 5. The CDR3 DNA sequence: TGTGCCAGCAGCCCATCGGGGGGATACGAGCAGTACTTC. It is translated as CASSPSGGYEQYF.

V is TRBV5-1 and J is TRBJ2-5; a weak D match, TRBD1 (6 bases). This CDR3 comprises 15 residues. The germline V gene has CDR1 SGHRS and CDR2 YFSETQ. V dropped 0 bases and J dropped 5 bases, with 14 bases sitting between them. The CDR3 region is CASSLVRGTRETQYF. The CDR3 nucleotides are TGCGCCAGCAGCTTGGTGAGGGGGACACGGGAGACCCAGTACTTC.

The chain has TRBV7-9 and TRBJ2-3; D may be TRBD1 (6 bases). CDR3 length: 16 residues. V was clipped by 5 bases and J by 0 bases, with 15 bases between them. CDR1 SEHNR and CDR2 FQNEAQ come from the germline V gene (reference sequence). The CDR3 nucleotides read TGTGCCAGCAGCCCGACCTACAGGGCAAGCACAGATACGCAGTATTTT. It is translated as CASSPTYRASTDTQYF.

V usage is TRBV29-1 and J usage is TRBJ2-7, with D unclear. Trimming removed 3 bases from V and 3 bases from J, with 12 bases in between. From germline, CDR1 is SQVTM and CDR2 ANQGSEA. CDR3 length: 13 amino acids. This chain's CDR3 is CSVDTPGRYEQYF. The CDR3 DNA sequence: TGCAGCGTTGATACCCCAGGCCGCTACGAGCAGTACTTC.

V usage is TRBV30 and J usage is TRBJ1-1, with a weak D call TRBD1 (5 bases). There are 13 residues in the CDR3. The germline CDR1 and CDR2 sequences are GTSNPN and SVGIG (reference sequence). Trimming stripped 3 bases from V and 3 bases from J, with 11 bases between. The CDR3 bases are TGTGCCTGGAGGAGGCAGGGATACACTGAAGCTTTCTTT. Translation: CAWRRQGYTEAFF.

The V and J genes are TRBV5-1 and TRBJ1-3; D might be TRBD1 (5 bases). In germline, CDR1 is SGHRS, CDR2 YFSETQ. V lost 0 bases and J 0 bases, leaving 10 bases between the germline ends. This CDR3 region has 16 residues. Here the CDR3 DNA reads TGCGCCAGCAGCTTGGCCCCAGGGCCCTCTGGAAACACCATATATTTT. Amino acids: CASSLAPGPSGNTIYF.

The genes are TRBV5-6 and TRBJ1-2; no reliable D call. Germline CDR1 SGHDT, CDR2 YYEEEE. The V and J ends lost 4 bases and 4 bases respectively, with 14 bases between them. CDR3 length equals 14 residues. In DNA, the CDR3 is TGTGCCAGCAGCCCCGGTTCCCGAGGCTATGGCTACACCTTC. This sequence encodes CASSPGSRGYGYTF.